The next 32 T cell receptor beta chains were all read from a single sample in a study of CXCR3-negative and CXCR3-positive naive CD8 T cells. Study-wide points: A higher hydrophobicity marked the TRB CDR3s of CXCR3-positive naive cells versus CXCR3-negative naive cells.

No antigens are known for them. 5' RACE with UMI labels generated the TRB cDNA libraries. Using the 5' RACE reads, TCRdb records one entry per CDR3 protein without DNA. The sample spans about 89,000 distinct CDR3 sequences; the ten largest clones claim around 0.58%. The specimen sequenced was naive CXCR3+ CD8+ T cells from blood. Subset specified: CD45RO-CCR7+CD27+CD95- naive CD8+ T cells expressing CXCR3 (TNR3+). The receptors here all came from a human donor in good health. Some clones in this sample may be carry-over from other donors' samples.

The CDR3 protein is CASSLEPSGSYEQYF. This chain connects TRBV5-4 to TRBJ2-7; TCRdb indicates TRBD2, and absent DNA this call remains unverified. Germline V CDR1 and CDR2: SGHNT, YYREEE (reference sequence). The CDR3 consists of 15 residues.

V gene TRBV18 combines with J gene TRBJ1-4; TCRdb reports TRBD1, a call that lacks DNA to check it against. The CDR3 sequence is 16 residues long. Germline V gives CDR1 KGHSH, CDR2 LQKENI. This chain's CDR3 is CASSPEAGTENEKLFF.

This chain connects TRBV21-1 to TRBJ2-7. TRBV21-1 is reported as a pseudogene. This CDR3 region has 15 residues. CDR3 sequence reads: CASGKEGEAVYEQYF.

The gene calls are TRBV6-1 and TRBJ1-4; lacking DNA, the TRBD1 call made by TCRdb goes unchecked. Germline CDR1 is MNHNS and CDR2 is SASEGT. The CDR3 totals 19 residues. The CDR3 sequence: CASRDYAGTGHILNEKLFF.

This chain links TRBV7-2 with TRBJ1-1; TCRdb's D gene call, TRBD1, goes unchecked for lack of DNA. Germline V gene lookup returns CDR1 SGHTA and CDR2 FQGNSA. This CDR3 is 15 amino acids long. The CDR3 region is CASSLWSQGNTEAFF.

The chain combines TRBV25-1 with TRBJ1-5; TCRdb's D call of TRBD1 is untestable without DNA. The CDR3 contains 14 residues. Germline loops: CDR1 MGHDK, CDR2 SYGVNS. The CDR3 loop reads CASSPHRGNQPQNF.

This sequence joins TRBV7-9 and TRBJ2-5; the TCRdb call, TRBD1, lacks DNA for checking. The CDR3 has 16 residues. Germline V gives CDR1 SEHNR, CDR2 FQNEAQ (reference sequence). The CDR3 protein is CASSPPAQGPGETQYF.

The V and J genes are TRBV15 and TRBJ2-7. This CDR3 comprises 13 residues. CDR1 LNHNV and CDR2 YYDKDF come from the germline V gene (reference sequence). The chain's CDR3 is CATSRTSAYEQYF.

The V call is TRBV12-3 or TRBV12-4, the J call TRBJ2-1; the TCRdb call, TRBD1, lacks DNA for checking. This CDR3 is 14 amino acids long. The CDR3: CASSWGDSYNEQFF.

The rearrangement links TRBV7-2 to TRBJ1-1. The CDR3 has 15 amino acids. CDR1 is SGHTA, CDR2 FQGNSA, per germline. This chain's CDR3 is CASSLEPGKNTEAFF.

This chain joins TRBV5-1 and TRBJ2-1. CDR1 is SGHRS and CDR2 is YFSETQ in the germline V gene. CDR3 size: 13 residues. CDR3 protein: CASSLVTDNEQFF.

V and J are TRBV14 and TRBJ2-1; TCRdb picks TRBD2, but there is no DNA to check that call. Germline V gene data show CDR1 as SGHDN and CDR2 as FVKESK. The CDR3 runs to 16 residues. This CDR3 reads CASSRLAGEKYNEQFF.

This chain joins TRBV7-9 and TRBJ2-1; TCRdb returns TRBD1, unconfirmable since there is no DNA. Germline lookup yields CDR1 SEHNR and CDR2 FQNEAQ (reference sequence). The CDR3 is made up of 14 amino acids. The CDR3 sequence: CASSGARDGNEQFF.

The rearrangement links TRBV12-5 to TRBJ2-5; with no DNA, the TCRdb D assignment of TRBD1 cannot be verified. The CDR3 sequence is 14 residues long. The germline V gene has CDR1 LGHNT and CDR2 FRNRAP. CDR3 region: CASGLFGTGETQYF.

The chain employs TRBV2 and TRBJ2-5; TCRdb indicates TRBD1, and absent DNA this call remains unverified. This CDR3 contains 14 residues. CDR1 is SNHLY and CDR2 is FYNNEI in the germline V gene. CDR3 sequence: CASTDTGGRETQYF.

The rearrangement links TRBV7-8 to TRBJ2-3; no DNA is available, so the TRBD1 call from TCRdb remains unchecked. CDR1 is SGHVS, CDR2 FQNEAQ, per germline. This CDR3 region has 14 residues. The chain's CDR3 is CASSVGSLSDTQYF.

J is TRBJ2-2 and V is TRBV29-1; as DNA is missing, the TRBD2 call by TCRdb cannot be tested. The germline gives CDR1 SQVTM, CDR2 ANQGSEA. This CDR3 has 16 amino acids. CDR3 sequence reads: CSVEHMEGKRSGELFF.

The chain uses TRBV4-1 and TRBJ2-7. CDR3 length: 14 amino acids. Germline V gene data show CDR1 as MGHRA and CDR2 as YSYEKL. The CDR3 is CASSQDPIFYEQYF.

The chain joins TRBV4-3 to TRBJ2-5; without DNA, the TCRdb call of TRBD1 cannot be checked. The CDR3 has 18 amino acids. Germline V lookup: CDR1 LGHNA, CDR2 YSLEER. CDR3 residues: CASSQDLKQGILQETQYF.

The rearrangement uses TRBV5-5 and TRBJ2-7; the TCRdb D gene call, TRBD1, has no DNA to confirm it. The CDR3 has 17 amino acids. The V gene's germline CDR1 is SGHKS and CDR2 YYEKEE (reference sequence). The CDR3 sequence: CASSESRTGSGGYEQYF.

The chain combines TRBV27 with TRBJ2-1; TCRdb returns TRBD2, unconfirmable since there is no DNA. The CDR3 contains 13 residues. Germline V gene lookup returns CDR1 MNHEY and CDR2 SMNVEV (reference sequence). CDR3 loop: CASSTGLVNEQFF.

The chain has TRBV4-3 and TRBJ2-3; TCRdb's D call of TRBD2 is untestable without DNA. CDR1 is LGHNA, CDR2 YSLEER, per germline. This CDR3 comprises 17 residues. CDR3 in amino acids: CASSQDGREDPPGTQYF.

The chain combines TRBV7-6 with TRBJ2-3. Germline V gene sequence: CDR1 SGHVS, CDR2 FNYEAQ. The CDR3 is 14 amino acids. This CDR3 reads CASSPIALTDTQYF.

V gene TRBV5-1 combines with J gene TRBJ2-7; TCRdb picks TRBD1, but there is no DNA to check that call. Germline CDR1 reads SGHRS; CDR2 reads YFSETQ. The CDR3 is 12 residues long. The chain's CDR3 is CASRGGSYEQYF.

The V gene is TRBV28, the J gene TRBJ2-7. The CDR3 has 13 residues. Germline lookup yields CDR1 MDHEN and CDR2 SYDVKM. CDR3 loop: CASSLLESNEQYF.

J is TRBJ2-1 and V is TRBV5-1; TCRdb reports TRBD1, a call that lacks DNA to check it against. Germline lookup yields CDR1 SGHRS and CDR2 YFSETQ. The CDR3 spans 17 residues. CDR3 loop: CASSLAPGGQGYNEQFF.

The rearrangement uses TRBV20-1 and TRBJ2-7. There are 14 residues in the CDR3. Germline CDR1 reads DFQATT; CDR2 reads SNEGSKA (reference sequence). The CDR3 sequence is CSARDRLASYEQYF.

CDR3 loop: CASSFGSSSDEQFF. The genes are TRBV7-2 and TRBJ2-1. The CDR3 consists of 14 residues. The germline CDR1 and CDR2 sequences are SGHTA and FQGNSA.

The rearrangement links TRBV3-1 to TRBJ2-2; the TCRdb D gene call, TRBD1, has no DNA to confirm it. Germline CDR1 and CDR2: LGHDT and YNNKEL (reference sequence). CDR3 length: 14 amino acids. CDR3 protein: CASSQSLSPGELFF.

The rearrangement uses TRBV6-5 and TRBJ1-1. Germline V gene lookup returns CDR1 MNHEY and CDR2 SVGAGI. This CDR3 contains 14 residues. This CDR3 reads CASSYGVVGTEAFF.

The chain couples TRBV27 to TRBJ2-7. Germline lookup yields CDR1 MNHEY and CDR2 SMNVEV (reference sequence). CDR3 length: 13 residues. The CDR3 sequence is CASSLRQHHEQYF.

The rearrangement joins TRBV14 to TRBJ2-2. This CDR3 comprises 14 residues. In germline, CDR1 is SGHDN, CDR2 FVKESK. CDR3: CASSQVRDTGELFF. Full variable domain (rest looked up from reference TRBV14 and TRBJ2-2): EAGVTQFPSHSVIEKGQTVTLRCDPISGHDNLYWYRRVMGKEIKFLLHFVKESKQDESGMPNNRFLAERTGGTYSTLKVQPAELEDSGVYFCASSQVRDTGELFFGEGSRLTVL.